The clone carrying this T cell receptor (beta chain) was observed a handful of times. Its specificity is unknown. Replicate PCRs for sorted subsets used around 200 ng DNA; this equaled tens of thousands of T cell genomes. Authors' data handling: Junction-only immunoSEQ data arrived without quality scores, meaning filtering differed. Method: immunoSEQ multiplex PCR; TCRdb's copy keeps in-frame clones and lacks some. Clone size and the V and J calls come from that table; the DNA yielded D and trimming. The repertoire includes nearly 1,000,000 clones, about three quarters of them detected once, and roughly 1.5% sits in the top ten. CDR1 and CDR2 (germline): MNHEY, SMNVEV (reference sequence). V lost 6 bases and J 5 bases, leaving 13 bases between the germline ends. The CDR3 extends over 13 amino acids. This sample was included in a study of shared clonotypes between healthy human individuals. The wider study: CD4 naive and CD4 memory each took three plates per donor, while CD8 naive took two and CD8 memory one. Overall study results and limits: The study sampled only blood, and tissue repertoires likely differ.

The clonotype was recovered from a man between 18 and 35 years old in good health. Sequencing was carried out using memory CD4+ T cells sorted from blood. Subset indicated: CD45RA-negative fraction. The genes are TRBV27 and TRBJ1-1, with D possibly matching TRBD1 (5 bases). CDR3 nucleotides: TGTGCCAGCAGCAGTCCCCGGGGGACTGAAGCTTTCTTT. Its protein is CASSSPRGTEAFF.